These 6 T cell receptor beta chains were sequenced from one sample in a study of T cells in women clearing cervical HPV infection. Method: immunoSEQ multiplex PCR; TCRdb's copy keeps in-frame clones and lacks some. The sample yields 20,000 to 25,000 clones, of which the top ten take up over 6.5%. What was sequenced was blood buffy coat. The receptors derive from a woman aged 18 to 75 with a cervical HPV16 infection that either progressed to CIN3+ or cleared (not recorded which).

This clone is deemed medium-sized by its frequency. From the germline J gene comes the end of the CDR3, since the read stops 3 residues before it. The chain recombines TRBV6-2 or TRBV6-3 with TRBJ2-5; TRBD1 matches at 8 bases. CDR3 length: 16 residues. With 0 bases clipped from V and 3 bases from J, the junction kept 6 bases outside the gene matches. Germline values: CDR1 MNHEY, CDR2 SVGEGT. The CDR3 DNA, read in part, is TGTGCCAGCAGTTACTCGTACCGGGACAGGAAAGAGACC. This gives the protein CASSYSYRDRKET. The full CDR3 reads CASSYSYRDRKETQYF.

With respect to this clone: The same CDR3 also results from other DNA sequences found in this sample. CDR3 loop: CASSPAGTGASSGNTIYF. Incomplete CDR3 DNA: TGTGCCAGCTCACCTGCCGGGACAGGGGCGAGCTCTGGAAACACC. The chain joins TRBV18 to TRBJ1-3, with 10 bases lining up with TRBD1. The CDR3 end lies 3 residues beyond the end of the read and is filled in from the germline J gene. Germline CDR1 reads KGHSH; CDR2 reads LQKENI. The trim removed 3 bases at V and 0 bases at J, leaving 8 bases unmatched. CDR3 length: 18 amino acids.

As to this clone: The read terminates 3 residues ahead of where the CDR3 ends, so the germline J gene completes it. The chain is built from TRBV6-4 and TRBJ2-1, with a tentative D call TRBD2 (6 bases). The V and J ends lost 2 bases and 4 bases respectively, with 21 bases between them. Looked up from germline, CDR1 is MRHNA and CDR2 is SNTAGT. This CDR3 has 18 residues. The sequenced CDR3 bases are TGTGCCAGCAGTGACCCAACTACTCCGGGACTCTCTTACAATGAG. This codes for CASSDPTTPGLSYNE. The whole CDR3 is CASSDPTTPGLSYNEQFF.

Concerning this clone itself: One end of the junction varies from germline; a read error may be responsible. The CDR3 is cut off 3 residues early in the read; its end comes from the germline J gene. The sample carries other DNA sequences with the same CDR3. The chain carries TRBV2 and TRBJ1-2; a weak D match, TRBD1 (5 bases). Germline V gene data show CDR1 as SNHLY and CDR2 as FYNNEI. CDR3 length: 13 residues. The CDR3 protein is CASSGRGVYGYTF. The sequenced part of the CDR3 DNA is TGTGCCAGCAGTGGTCGGGGGGTGTATGGT.

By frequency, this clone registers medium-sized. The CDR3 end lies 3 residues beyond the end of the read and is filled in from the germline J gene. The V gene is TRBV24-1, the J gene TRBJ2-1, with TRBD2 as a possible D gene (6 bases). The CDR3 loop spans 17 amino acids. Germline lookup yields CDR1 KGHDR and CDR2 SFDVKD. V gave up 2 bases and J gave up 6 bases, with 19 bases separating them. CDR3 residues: CATSDSVGGIRVNEQFF. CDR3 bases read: TGTGCCACCAGTGATTCCGTTGGCGGGATACGTGTCAATGAG.

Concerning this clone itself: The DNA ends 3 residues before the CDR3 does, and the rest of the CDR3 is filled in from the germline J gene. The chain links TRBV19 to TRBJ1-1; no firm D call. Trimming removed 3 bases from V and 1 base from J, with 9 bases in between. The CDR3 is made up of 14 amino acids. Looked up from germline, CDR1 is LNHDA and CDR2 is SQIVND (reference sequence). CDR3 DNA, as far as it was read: TGTGCCAGTAGTATGGGCCACCAGAACACTGAA. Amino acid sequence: CASSMGHQNTE. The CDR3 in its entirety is CASSMGHQNTEAFF.